A single TCR beta chain is shown here with its context. Antigen specificity is unknown. The data stem from a study of T cell responses to AZD1222 COVID-19 vaccine. Study summary: Second doses were pooled across both intervals (about 4 or about 12 weeks). Study findings and constraints: Repertoire samples came only from after the peak T cell response. Donors were mostly white British, more females; clonal diversity possibly underestimated. The study found Spike-specific TCR breadth and depth rose after two AZD1222 doses.

Assay used: immunoSEQ multiplex PCR; TCRdb lists only in-frame clones, some missing. The sample records around 150,000 clones, 85% to 90% being singletons. This CDR3 comprises 12 residues. Per the germline V gene, CDR1 is GTSNPN and CDR2 is SVGIG (reference sequence). Trimming pared 4 bases from V and 2 bases from J, leaving 8 bases between. Sequencing used peripheral blood, obtained on day 0 of AZD1222 vaccination. This receptor was obtained from an adult in good health. This chain links TRBV30 with TRBJ1-2, with a tentative D call TRBD1 (6 bases). The CDR3 protein is CAWKGGNYGYTF. The CDR3 coding sequence is TGTGCCTGGAAGGGGGGAAACTATGGCTACACCTTC.